This T cell receptor (beta chain) was recorded in a study of blood T cell repertoires in COVID-19. Clones were read by immunoSEQ multiplex PCR, and TCRdb kept only the in-frame ones, dropping some. The sample lists 230,000 or so clones, around 84% occurring once. This CDR3 has 13 amino acids. V was clipped by 6 bases and J by 8 bases, with 16 bases between them. Per germline, CDR1 MDHEN and CDR2 SYDVKM. The sample was peripheral blood. The clonotype was recovered from a man aged 25-40 years with active or convalescent COVID-19. The genes are TRBV28 and TRBJ1-2; D gene unclear. In DNA, the CDR3 is TGTGCCAGCAGATTTGGACCGACGGGGGGCTACACCTTC. Encoded protein: CASRFGPTGGYTF.